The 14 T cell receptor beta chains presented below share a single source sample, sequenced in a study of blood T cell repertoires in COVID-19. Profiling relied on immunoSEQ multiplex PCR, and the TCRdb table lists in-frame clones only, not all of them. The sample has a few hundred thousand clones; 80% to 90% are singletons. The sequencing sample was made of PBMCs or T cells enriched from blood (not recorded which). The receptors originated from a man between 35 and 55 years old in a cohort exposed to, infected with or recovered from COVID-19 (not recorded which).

CDR3 bases: TGTGCCAGCACCTCTTTCAGGGTATATGGCTACACCTTC. It encodes CASTSFRVYGYTF. The chain uses TRBV28 and TRBJ1-2, with D tentatively TRBD1 (5 bases). V lost 7 bases, J lost 5 bases, and 14 bases lay in between. Germline V gene lookup returns CDR1 MDHEN and CDR2 SYDVKM. The CDR3 covers 13 residues.

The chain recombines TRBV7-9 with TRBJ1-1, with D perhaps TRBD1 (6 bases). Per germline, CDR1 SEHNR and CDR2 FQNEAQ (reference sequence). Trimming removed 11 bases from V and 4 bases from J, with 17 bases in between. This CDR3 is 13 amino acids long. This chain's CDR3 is CACFRGFGTEAFF. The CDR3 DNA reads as TGTGCCTGCTTCAGGGGTTTTGGCACTGAAGCTTTCTTT.

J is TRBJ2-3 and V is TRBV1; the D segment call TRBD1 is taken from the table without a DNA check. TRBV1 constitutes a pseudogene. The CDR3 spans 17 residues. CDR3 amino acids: CTSSQTPEGASTDTQYF. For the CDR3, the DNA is TGCACCAGCAGCCAGACCCCGGAGGGGGCGAGCACAGATACGCAGTATTTT.

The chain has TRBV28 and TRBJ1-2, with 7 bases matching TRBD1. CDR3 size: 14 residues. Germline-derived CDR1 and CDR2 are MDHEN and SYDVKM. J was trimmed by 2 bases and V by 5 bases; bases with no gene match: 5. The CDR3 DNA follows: TGTGCCAGCAGTGGTGGGACAGCAAACTATGGCTACACCTTC. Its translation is CASSGGTANYGYTF.

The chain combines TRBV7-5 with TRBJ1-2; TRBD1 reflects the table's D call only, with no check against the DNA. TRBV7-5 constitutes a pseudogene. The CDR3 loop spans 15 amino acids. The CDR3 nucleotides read TGTGTCAGAAGCTTAGCGCACAGGGAACGCTATGGCTACACCTTC. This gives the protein CVRSLAHRERYGYTF.

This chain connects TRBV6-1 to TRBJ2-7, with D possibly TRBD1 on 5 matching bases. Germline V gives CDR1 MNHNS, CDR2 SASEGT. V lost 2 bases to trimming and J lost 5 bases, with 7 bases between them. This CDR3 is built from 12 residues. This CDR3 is CASSESRDEQYF. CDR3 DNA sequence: TGTGCCAGCAGTGAAAGCAGGGACGAGCAGTACTTC.

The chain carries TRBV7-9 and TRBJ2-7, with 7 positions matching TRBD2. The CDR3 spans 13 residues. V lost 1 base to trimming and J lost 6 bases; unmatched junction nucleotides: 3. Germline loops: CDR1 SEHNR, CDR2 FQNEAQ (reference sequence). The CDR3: CASSLVGGSEQYF. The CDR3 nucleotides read TGTGCCAGCAGCTTAGTTGGCGGGAGCGAGCAGTACTTC.

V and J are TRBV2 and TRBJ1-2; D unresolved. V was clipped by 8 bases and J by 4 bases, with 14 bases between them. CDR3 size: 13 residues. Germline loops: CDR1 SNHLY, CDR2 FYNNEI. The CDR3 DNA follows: TGTGCCAGCGATGCTCGACAACTCTATGGCTACACCTTC. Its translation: CASDARQLYGYTF.

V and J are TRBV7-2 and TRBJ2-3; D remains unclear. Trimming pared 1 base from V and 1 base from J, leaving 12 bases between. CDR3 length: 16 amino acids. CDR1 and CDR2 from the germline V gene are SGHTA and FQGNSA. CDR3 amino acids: CASSLDSSPGTDTQYF. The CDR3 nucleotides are TGTGCCAGCAGCTTAGATTCGAGTCCGGGCACAGATACGCAGTATTTT.

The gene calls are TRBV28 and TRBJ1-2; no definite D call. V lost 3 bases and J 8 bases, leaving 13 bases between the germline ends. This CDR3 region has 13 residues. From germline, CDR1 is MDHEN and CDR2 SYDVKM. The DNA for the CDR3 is TGTGCCAGCAGTTTGTGGGAGTCCGGGGGCTACACCTTC. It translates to CASSLWESGGYTF.

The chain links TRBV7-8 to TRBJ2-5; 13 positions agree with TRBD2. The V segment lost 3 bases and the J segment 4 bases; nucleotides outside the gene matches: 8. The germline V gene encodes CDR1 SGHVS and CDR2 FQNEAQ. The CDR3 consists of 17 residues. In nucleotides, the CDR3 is TGTGCCAGCAGCTTTGCTGGACTAGCGGGAGTTGGAGAGACCCAGTACTTC. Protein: CASSFAGLAGVGETQYF.

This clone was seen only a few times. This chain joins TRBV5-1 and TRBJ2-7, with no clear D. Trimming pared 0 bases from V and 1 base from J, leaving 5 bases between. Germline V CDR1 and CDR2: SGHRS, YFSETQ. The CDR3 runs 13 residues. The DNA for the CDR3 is TGCGCCAGCAGCTTGGAACAGTCCTACGAGCAGTACTTC. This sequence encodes CASSLEQSYEQYF.

The CDR3 here is CASSFGTGWGRAKTDTQYF. CDR3 nucleotide sequence: TGTGCCAGCAGTTTCGGAACGGGATGGGGGCGGGCGAAGACAGATACGCAGTATTTT. V is TRBV28 and J is TRBJ2-3; a possible D gene is TRBD1 (6 bases). The CDR3 contains 19 residues. V gave up 3 bases and J gave up 3 bases, with 25 bases separating them. Germline CDR1 reads MDHEN; CDR2 reads SYDVKM.

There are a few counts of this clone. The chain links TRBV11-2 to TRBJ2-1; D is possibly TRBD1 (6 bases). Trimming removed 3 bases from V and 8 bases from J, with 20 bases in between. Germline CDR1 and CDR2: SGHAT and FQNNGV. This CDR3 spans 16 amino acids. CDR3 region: CASSFYQTTGRDEQFF. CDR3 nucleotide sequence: TGTGCCAGCAGCTTTTATCAGACTACAGGGCGGGATGAGCAGTTCTTC. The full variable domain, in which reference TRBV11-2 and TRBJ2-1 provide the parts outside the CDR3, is EAGVAQSPRYKIIEKRQSVAFWCNPISGHATLYWYQQILGQGPKLLIQFQNNGVVDDSQLPKDRFSAERLKGVDSTLKIQPAKLEDSAVYLCASSFYQTTGRDEQFFGPGTRLTVL.